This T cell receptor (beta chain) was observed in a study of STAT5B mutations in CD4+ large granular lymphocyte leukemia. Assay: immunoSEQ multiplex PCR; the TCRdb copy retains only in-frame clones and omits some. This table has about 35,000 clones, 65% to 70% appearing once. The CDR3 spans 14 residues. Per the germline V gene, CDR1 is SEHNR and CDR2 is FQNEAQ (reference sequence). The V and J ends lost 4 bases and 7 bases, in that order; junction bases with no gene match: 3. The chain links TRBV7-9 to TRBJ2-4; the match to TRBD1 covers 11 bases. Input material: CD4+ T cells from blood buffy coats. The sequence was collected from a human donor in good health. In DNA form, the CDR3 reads TGTGCCAGCAGCTCGGGGACAGGGGGTAACATTCAGTACTTC. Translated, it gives CASSSGTGGNIQYF.